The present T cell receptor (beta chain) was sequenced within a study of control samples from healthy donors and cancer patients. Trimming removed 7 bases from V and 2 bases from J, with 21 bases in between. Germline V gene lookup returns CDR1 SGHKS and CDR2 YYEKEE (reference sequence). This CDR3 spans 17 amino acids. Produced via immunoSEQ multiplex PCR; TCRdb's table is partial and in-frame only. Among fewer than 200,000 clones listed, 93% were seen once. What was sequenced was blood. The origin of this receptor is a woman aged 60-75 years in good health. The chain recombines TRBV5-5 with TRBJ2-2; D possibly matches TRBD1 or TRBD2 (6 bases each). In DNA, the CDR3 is TGTGCCAGCGGAGGGGGAACGGGACAAATTAACACCGGGGAGCTGTTTTTT. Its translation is CASGGGTGQINTGELFF.